The subject of this entry is one T cell receptor (beta chain). The data are from a study of T cell responses to AZD1222 COVID-19 vaccine. The method was immunoSEQ multiplex PCR; TCRdb's version includes in-frame clones alone and lacks a portion of them. This table has 110,000 or so clones, approximately 90% appearing once. V lost 3 bases and J lost 5, with 14 bases in between. This CDR3 is 15 amino acids long. The germline gives CDR1 LNHNV, CDR2 YYDKDF (reference sequence). The rearrangement joins TRBV15 to TRBJ2-1; the D gene is possibly TRBD2 (6 bases). This clonotype was obtained from an adult who received the AZD1222 COVID-19 vaccine. Sequencing used peripheral blood, obtained 28 days after the second AZD1222 dose. The CDR3 loop reads CATSRRSAGNNEQFF. The CDR3 region has the DNA TGTGCCACCAGCAGGCGCAGCGCGGGGAACAATGAGCAGTTCTTC. The full variable domain, rest sourced from reference TRBV15 and TRBJ2-1, is DAMVIQNPRYQVTQFGKPVTLSCSQTLNHNVMYWYQQKSSQAPKLLFHYYDKDFNNEADTPDNFQSRRPNTSFCFLDIRSPGLGDTAMYLCATSRRSAGNNEQFFGPGTRLTVL.